These 32 T cell receptor beta chains were sequenced from one sample in a study of cytomegalovirus exposure and HLA in healthy donors. The PCR ran on 60 Vbeta and 13 Jbeta primers. Assay: immunoSEQ multiplex PCR; the TCRdb copy retains only in-frame clones and omits some. Here the sample spans about 160,000 clones, about 80% being singletons. The sample taken for sequencing was PBMCs. These receptors all stem from a man aged 25 to 40 in good health and CMV-seronegative.

J is TRBJ1-2 and V is TRBV4-3; TRBD1 matches at 8 bases. The CDR3 consists of 18 residues. Germline trimming cut 4 bases from V and 4 bases from J; bases unmatched to any gene: 17. Germline CDR1 and CDR2: LGHNA and YSLEER. CDR3 sequence reads: CASSPAGTGGSLSYGYTF. The CDR3, as DNA: TGCGCCAGCAGCCCCGCCGGAACAGGGGGGTCCCTTAGCTATGGCTACACCTTC.

V is TRBV5-6 and J is TRBJ2-7, with D perhaps matching TRBD1 (6 bases). The CDR3 sequence is 11 residues long. Per germline, CDR1 SGHDT and CDR2 YYEEEE. Trimming cost V 7 bases and J 5 bases, with 10 bases left between them. The CDR3 DNA reads as TGTGCCAGCGGACAGCCGGACGAGCAGTACTTC. Its translation is CASGQPDEQYF.

This clone has a handful of counts. This sequence joins TRBV7-2 and TRBJ2-1, with 9 positions matching TRBD2. The V segment lost 11 bases and the J segment 5 bases; nucleotides outside the gene matches: 7. The germline V gene has CDR1 SGHTA and CDR2 FQGNSA. The CDR3 is 13 residues long. The CDR3 coding sequence is TGTGCCTCCCGACTAGCGGATAACAATGAGCAGTTCTTC. This gives the protein CASRLADNNEQFF. The full variable domain, with the rest looked up from reference TRBV7-2 and TRBJ2-1, is GAGVSQSPSNKVTEKGKDVELRCDPISGHTALYWYRQSLGQGLEFLIYFQGNSAPDKSGLPSDRFSAERTGGSVSTLTIQRTQQEDSAVYLCASRLADNNEQFFGPGTRLTVL.

This clone showed up just once. The genes are TRBV14 and TRBJ2-7; 7 bases fit TRBD1. V was clipped by 1 base and J by 3 bases; unmatched bases: 6. Germline-derived CDR1 and CDR2 are SGHDN and FVKESK. The CDR3 is made up of 15 amino acids. The CDR3 DNA reads as TGTGCCAGCAGCCAAGTCGGGACAGCCTTCTACGAGCAGTACTTC. Protein product: CASSQVGTAFYEQYF.

The chain joins TRBV28 to TRBJ2-7; D is uncertain. Deletions cut 6 bases from V and 0 bases from J, with 9 bases between. Looked up from germline, CDR1 is MDHEN and CDR2 is SYDVKM. This CDR3 region has 13 residues. CDR3 protein: CASSPASSYEQYF. In DNA form, the CDR3 reads TGTGCCAGCAGCCCCGCCAGCTCCTACGAGCAGTACTTC.

This chain's CDR3 is CASSELAGTYTF. Here the CDR3 DNA reads TGTGCCAGCAGTGAATTGGCGGGAACCTACACCTTC. This sequence joins TRBV2 and TRBJ1-2; D call uncertain. Trimming shortened V by 2 bases and J by 10 bases, and 11 bases separated the two germline ends. CDR1 SNHLY and CDR2 FYNNEI come from the germline V gene. CDR3 length: 12 residues.

This chain joins TRBV7-9 and TRBJ2-5; 10 nucleotides align to TRBD2. Per the germline V gene, CDR1 is SEHNR and CDR2 is FQNEAQ (reference sequence). This CDR3 spans 16 amino acids. V shed 4 bases, J shed 5 bases, and the junction held 10 bases outside the gene matches. CDR3: CASSYLAGGTGETQYF. The CDR3 nucleotides are TGTGCCAGCAGCTACTTAGCGGGGGGCACCGGCGAGACCCAGTACTTC.

The V and J genes are TRBV5-4 and TRBJ2-3, with TRBD2 matching over 9 bases. V trimming: 4 bases; J trimming: 0 bases; junction bases outside the gene matches: 6. The germline V gene encodes CDR1 SGHNT and CDR2 YYREEE (reference sequence). CDR3 length: 16 residues. The CDR3 loop reads CASSTRLAASTDTQYF. CDR3 coding DNA: TGTGCCAGCAGCACCCGACTAGCGGCTAGCACAGATACGCAGTATTTT.

J is TRBJ1-4 and V is TRBV25-1, with TRBD1 matching 9 bases. V gave up 0 bases and J gave up 8 bases; unmatched junction bases: 7. The germline gives CDR1 MGHDK, CDR2 SYGVNS. This CDR3 region has 16 residues. Here the CDR3 DNA reads TGTGCCAGCAGTGAATATAGGGGACAGGGTAGCGAAAAACTGTTTTTT. Translation gives CASSEYRGQGSEKLFF.

This clone was seen only a few times. One junction end disagrees with the germline gene, perhaps due to a read error. This chain uses TRBV28 with TRBJ1-4, with D perhaps matching TRBD1 (5 bases). CDR1 is MDHEN, CDR2 SYDVKM, per germline. This CDR3 spans 15 amino acids. The CDR3: CVSTSQGATNEKLFF. The CDR3 nucleotides are TGTGTCAGCACGTCTCAGGGTGCAACTAATGAAAAACTGTTTTTT.

The chain has TRBV19 and TRBJ2-1; 9 nucleotides match TRBD2. The germline V gene has CDR1 LNHDA and CDR2 SQIVND (reference sequence). This CDR3 region has 16 residues. Unmatched junction bases numbered 12, after V lost 8 bases and J lost 4 bases. The CDR3 DNA sequence: TGTGCCAGTTGGACTAGAGCGGGAGGTTCGTACAATGAGCAGTTCTTC. This sequence encodes CASWTRAGGSYNEQFF.

This clone turned up a few times. This sequence joins TRBV30 and TRBJ2-3; D is unresolved. Germline CDR1 GTSNPN, CDR2 SVGIG (reference sequence). CDR3 size: 12 residues. V lost 3 bases to trimming and J lost 5 bases, with 9 bases between them. The CDR3 nucleotides read TGTGCCTGGAGCGGAGCCCTAGATACGCAGTATTTT. Translated: CAWSGALDTQYF.

The chain has TRBV9 and TRBJ2-7, with D possibly TRBD1 on 6 matching bases. There are 13 residues in the CDR3. Looked up from germline, CDR1 is SGDLS and CDR2 is YYNGEE. Deletions cut 0 bases from V and 6 bases from J, with 10 bases between. As DNA, the CDR3 is TGTGCCAGCAGCGTAGTACAGGGCGGCGAGCAGTACTTC. This encodes CASSVVQGGEQYF.

This chain links TRBV5-1 with TRBJ1-1, with D tentatively TRBD1 (5 bases). V was shortened by 1 base and J by 8 bases, with 15 bases between the two germline ends. Looked up from germline, CDR1 is SGHRS and CDR2 is YFSETQ. This CDR3 spans 14 amino acids. CDR3 nucleotides: TGCGCCAGCAGCTTGTACCGGGGGGACGACGAAGCTTTCTTT. Protein product: CASSLYRGDDEAFF.

In its sample, this clone was seen a few times. The rearrangement uses TRBV13 and TRBJ1-3; 9 bases align to TRBD1. The V segment lost 5 bases and the J segment 4 bases; nucleotides outside the gene matches: 9. The CDR3 extends over 16 amino acids. Looked up from germline, CDR1 is PRHDT and CDR2 is FYEKMQ (reference sequence). The CDR3 coding sequence is TGTGCCAGCAGCACCCCTACAGGGGGCGAAGGAAACACCATATATTTT. Encoded protein: CASSTPTGGEGNTIYF.

The chain carries TRBV19 and TRBJ1-5; D is perhaps TRBD1 (6 bases). Germline V gene sequence: CDR1 LNHDA, CDR2 SQIVND (reference sequence). The CDR3 extends over 15 amino acids. Trimming removed 6 bases from V and 0 bases from J, with 12 bases in between. Here the CDR3 reads CASRRGGYSNQPQHF. In DNA, the CDR3 is TGTGCCAGTAGAAGGGGGGGGTATAGCAATCAGCCCCAGCATTTT.

V is TRBV7-2 and J is TRBJ2-1, with TRBD1 as a possible D gene (6 bases). This CDR3 has 12 residues. V lost 5 bases and J 10 bases, leaving 12 bases between the germline ends. Germline values: CDR1 SGHTA, CDR2 FQGNSA. The CDR3 loop reads CASSLVRGEQFF. The CDR3 region has the DNA TGTGCCAGCAGCCTTGTTAGGGGGGAGCAGTTCTTC.

The chain's CDR3 is CASSRGPAGVYEQYF. The CDR3 DNA reads as TGTGCCAGCAGCCGAGGACCAGCGGGGGTTTACGAGCAGTACTTC. This chain joins TRBV7-9 and TRBJ2-7, with 8 nucleotides matching TRBD2. With 5 bases clipped from V and 4 bases from J, the junction kept 10 bases outside the gene matches. CDR1 SEHNR and CDR2 FQNEAQ come from the germline V gene (reference sequence). The CDR3 loop spans 15 amino acids.

The V and J genes are TRBV13 and TRBJ2-2, with TRBD1 matching over 12 bases. The CDR3 loop spans 16 amino acids. The germline CDR1 and CDR2 sequences are PRHDT and FYEKMQ (reference sequence). The V and J ends lost 5 bases and 7 bases, in that order; junction bases with no gene match: 8. The CDR3 region is CASSKGTGGNGGELFF. In DNA, the CDR3 is TGTGCCAGCAGCAAAGGGACAGGGGGCAATGGCGGGGAGCTGTTTTTT.

V gene TRBV2 combines with J gene TRBJ1-4; a weak D match, TRBD1 (5 bases). Germline CDR1 reads SNHLY; CDR2 reads FYNNEI. The CDR3 consists of 14 residues. V lost 6 bases to trimming and J lost 5 bases, with 13 bases between them. Written as DNA, the CDR3 is TGTGCCAGCAGCGCCGACAGCCCAAATGAAAAACTGTTTTTT. It is translated as CASSADSPNEKLFF. Combining the CDR3 with reference TRBV2 and TRBJ1-4 gives the whole variable domain EPEVTQTPSHQVTQMGQEVILRCVPISNHLYFYWYRQILGQKVEFLVSFYNNEISEKSEIFDDQFSVERPDGSNFTLKIRSTKLEDSAMYFCASSADSPNEKLFFGSGTQLSVL.

The chain recombines TRBV10-3 with TRBJ1-5; 8 nucleotides agree with TRBD1. Germline V lookup: CDR1 ENHRY, CDR2 SYGVKD. Trimming at V came to 6 bases and at J to 0 bases, leaving 4 bases not matched to a gene. The CDR3 is 15 residues long. CDR3 loop: CAISNRGDSNQPQHF. The CDR3, as DNA: TGTGCCATCAGCAACAGGGGGGATAGCAATCAGCCCCAGCATTTT.

This clone was observed once. The J gene is TRBJ2-1, the V gene TRBV27; maybe TRBD2 (6 bases). CDR1 and CDR2 from the germline V gene are MNHEY and SMNVEV (reference sequence). The CDR3 length is 13 residues. V shed 6 bases and J shed 5 bases, with 11 bases lying between them. The CDR3 nucleotides read TGTGCCAGCAGGAGAACGGGGGACAATGAGCAGTTCTTC. It yields the protein CASRRTGDNEQFF.

The V and J genes are TRBV4-3 and TRBJ2-1; 8 nucleotides agree with TRBD2. Losses at the gene ends were 0 bases for V and 14 bases for J; bases not matched to a gene: 12. Germline loops: CDR1 LGHNA, CDR2 YSLEER. This CDR3 has 15 amino acids. The CDR3 region has the DNA TGCGCCAGCAGCCAAGATAGCGGGGAACGGGACATTAAGTTCTTC. Translated: CASSQDSGERDIKFF.

V is TRBV11-2 and J is TRBJ1-4; TRBD1 matches 7 bases. The V gene's germline CDR1 is SGHAT and CDR2 FQNNGV. J gave up 5 bases and V 5 bases, and 5 bases lay outside the gene matches. CDR3 length: 14 amino acids. The CDR3: CASSPDRVNEKLFF. CDR3 DNA sequence: TGTGCCAGCAGCCCCGACAGGGTCAATGAAAAACTGTTTTTT.

The chain links TRBV5-4 to TRBJ2-1, with 16 bases identical to TRBD2. The junction had 2 bases not matched to a gene; V was cut back by 3 bases and J by 5 bases. The CDR3 is 16 residues long. Germline V gene data show CDR1 as SGHNT and CDR2 as YYREEE (reference sequence). The CDR3 spells CASSWGLAGGDNEQFF. Here the CDR3 DNA reads TGTGCCAGCAGCTGGGGACTAGCGGGAGGGGACAATGAGCAGTTCTTC.

The rearrangement uses TRBV9 and TRBJ2-1; 7 positions agree with TRBD2. Germline CDR1 is SGDLS and CDR2 is YYNGEE. V shed 3 bases and J 3 bases; nucleotides not matched to a gene: 12. The CDR3 covers 17 residues. CDR3 residues: CASSGGSSGRYYNEQFF. The CDR3 DNA follows: TGTGCCAGCAGCGGAGGTAGTTCCGGGAGGTACTACAATGAGCAGTTCTTC.

In DNA, the CDR3 is TGTGCCAGCACCTTTCCCGGGGAGACCCAGTACTTC. Translated, it gives CASTFPGETQYF. V gene TRBV11-2 combines with J gene TRBJ2-5; no reliable D call. V gave up 7 bases and J gave up 5 bases, with 11 bases separating them. Per germline, CDR1 SGHAT and CDR2 FQNNGV. The CDR3 covers 12 residues.

This sequence joins TRBV5-5 and TRBJ2-7; TRBD1 aligns across 10 bases. The CDR3 extends over 13 amino acids. V lost 3 bases to trimming and J lost 7 bases; unmatched junction nucleotides: 4. CDR1 is SGHKS and CDR2 is YYEKEE in the germline V gene (reference sequence). CDR3 amino acids: CASSSMDRGEQYF. CDR3 in DNA: TGTGCCAGCAGCTCCATGGACAGGGGGGAGCAGTACTTC.

The gene calls are TRBV4-1 and TRBJ1-4; perhaps TRBD1 as D (6 bases). This CDR3 has 15 residues. Germline CDR1 is MGHRA and CDR2 is YSYEKL. The CDR3 loop reads CASGNGQTFNEKLFF. The CDR3 DNA follows: TGCGCAAGTGGGAACGGACAGACCTTTAATGAAAAACTGTTTTTT.

This chain links TRBV10-2 with TRBJ2-3; 11 bases are a match to TRBD2. CDR1 is WSHSY and CDR2 is SAAADI in the germline V gene. The J segment lost 1 base and the V segment lost 3 bases, leaving 0 bases of the junction unmatched. The CDR3 sequence is 15 residues long. The CDR3 sequence: CASSELAGGTDTQYF. The CDR3 DNA is TGCGCCAGCAGTGAACTAGCGGGGGGCACAGATACGCAGTATTTT.

This chain connects TRBV12-5 to TRBJ2-3; tentatively, D is TRBD2 (5 bases). CDR3 size: 12 residues. V gave up 1 base and J gave up 9 bases, with 8 bases separating them. Germline-derived CDR1 and CDR2 are LGHNT and FRNRAP. The CDR3 DNA is TGTGCTAGTGGTTTGGATAGCGAGACGCAGTATTTT. Its translation is CASGLDSETQYF.

The genes are TRBV6-5 and TRBJ1-1, with TRBD1 identical over 7 bases. The germline CDR1 and CDR2 sequences are MNHEY and SVGAGI. The CDR3 is 14 amino acids. J gave up 7 bases and V 7 bases, and 12 bases lay outside the gene matches. CDR3 amino acids: CASKAGTASFEAFF. In nucleotides, the CDR3 is TGTGCCAGCAAAGCCGGGACAGCCTCGTTTGAAGCTTTCTTT.